The 9 T cell receptor beta chains given below trace back to one sample, sequenced in a study of control samples from healthy donors and cancer patients. Libraries were prepared by immunoSEQ multiplex PCR; TCRdb keeps only in-frame clonotypes and omits some of them. The table lists 120,000 or so clones, over 75% of them singletons. The sample comprised PBMCs. The receptors were sampled from a woman aged 55-69 years with lung cancer.

The chain is built from TRBV5-1 and TRBJ1-4; D is possibly TRBD1 (5 bases). The CDR3 totals 14 residues. Germline CDR1 SGHRS, CDR2 YFSETQ. Trimming removed 4 bases at V and 8 bases at J, with 15 bases between. CDR3 in amino acids: CASSIGTGGEKLFF. The CDR3, as DNA: TGCGCCAGCAGCATAGGGACTGGGGGGGAAAAACTGTTTTTT.

The rearrangement uses TRBV9 and TRBJ2-3; 11 bases are shared with TRBD2. The germline V gene encodes CDR1 SGDLS and CDR2 YYNGEE. The V and J ends lost 4 bases and 0 bases, in that order; junction bases with no gene match: 13. There are 19 residues in the CDR3. This chain's CDR3 is CASSPRVTSGATSTDTQYF. CDR3 coding DNA: TGTGCCAGCAGCCCCAGGGTGACTAGCGGGGCCACTAGCACAGATACGCAGTATTTT.

The chain combines TRBV24-1 with TRBJ1-5; the match to TRBD1 covers 10 bases. CDR1 and CDR2 from the germline V gene are KGHDR and SFDVKD. V lost 2 bases to trimming and J lost 6 bases; unmatched junction nucleotides: 6. The CDR3 has 16 amino acids. The CDR3 loop reads CATSDSGTGASQPQHF. The DNA of the CDR3 is TGTGCCACCAGTGATTCCGGGACAGGGGCTTCTCAGCCCCAGCATTTT.

The CDR3 region is CASSLGTVYGYTF. The CDR3, as DNA: TGTGCCAGCAGCTTGGGGACAGTTTATGGCTACACCTTC. This chain links TRBV5-8 with TRBJ1-2; tentative D call: TRBD1 (6 bases). The CDR3 extends over 13 amino acids. Germline V lookup: CDR1 SGHTS, CDR2 YDEGEE. V lost 0 bases and J lost 5, with 8 bases in between.

This clone was seen ten or more times. This chain uses TRBV7-2 with TRBJ1-6; D unclear. V lost 5 bases to trimming and J lost 4 bases, with 9 bases between them. From germline, CDR1 is SGHTA and CDR2 FQGNSA. CDR3 length: 14 amino acids. CDR3 DNA: TGTGCCAGCAGCGTGGTCCTTTATAATTCACCCCTCCACTTT. Amino acids: CASSVVLYNSPLHF.

The CDR3 reads CASKTGGVANEKLFF. In DNA, the CDR3 is TGTGCCAGTAAGACAGGGGGCGTTGCTAATGAAAAACTGTTTTTT. This chain joins TRBV19 and TRBJ1-4, with TRBD1 matching 10 bases. V lost 7 bases to trimming and J lost 3 bases; unmatched junction nucleotides: 5. The length of the CDR3 is 15 residues. Germline V gene data show CDR1 as LNHDA and CDR2 as SQIVND (reference sequence).

The chain links TRBV30 to TRBJ1-6, with D possibly being TRBD1 (5 bases). Trimming took off 6 bases at V and 13 bases at J, with 16 bases between the two ends. In germline, CDR1 is GTSNPN, CDR2 SVGIG (reference sequence). The CDR3 spans 12 residues. The CDR3 region has the DNA TGTGCCTGTGGGCTAGCAGGGATGCCCCTCCACTTT. Residues: CACGLAGMPLHF.

J is TRBJ2-2 and V is TRBV6-5, with unresolved D. In germline, CDR1 is MNHEY, CDR2 SVGAGI. V lost 2 bases and J lost 6, with 10 bases in between. The CDR3 covers 14 residues. The CDR3 spells CASSYAQRAGELFF. CDR3 DNA sequence: TGTGCCAGCAGTTACGCCCAGCGAGCCGGGGAGCTGTTTTTT.

By sample share, this clone is medium-sized. The chain has TRBV30 and TRBJ1-6, with D hard to call. With 0 bases removed from V and 9 bases from J, the gap between germline ends came to 12 bases. The CDR3 spans 14 residues. Germline lookup yields CDR1 GTSNPN and CDR2 SVGIG (reference sequence). The CDR3 sequence is CAWSVTRTVSPLHF. The CDR3 DNA sequence: TGTGCCTGGAGTGTGACACGCACAGTTTCACCCCTCCACTTT. The full variable domain, its missing parts supplied by reference TRBV30 and TRBJ1-6, is SQTIHQWPATLVQPVGSPLSLECTVEGTSNPNLYWYRQAAGRGLQLLFYSVGIGQISSEVPQNLSASRPQDRQFILSSKKLLLSDSGFYLCAWSVTRTVSPLHFGNGTRLTVT.